Listed here are 20 T cell receptor beta chains from one sample, sequenced in a study of blood T cells in healthy people across ages. The second PCR ran about 6 to 12 cycles with a sample-barcoded 5' primer and J-beta primers. TCRdb processed the 5' RACE reads anew with MiXCR; each CDR3 protein has one entry. The sample lists about 730,000 distinct CDR3 sequences; 40% to 45% were seen once. The sample comprised blood. These receptor sequences come from a woman in her sixties in good health.

The chain links TRBV5-1 to TRBJ2-3; D ambiguous. The CDR3 spans 15 residues. The V and J ends lost 7 bases and 2 bases respectively, with 17 bases between them. Germline V gene data show CDR1 as SGHRS and CDR2 as YFSETQ. The DNA of the CDR3 is TGCGCCAGCGCCCCCCAGAGCGCCTTCACAGATACGCAGTATTTT. Translating it yields CASAPQSAFTDTQYF.

The J gene is TRBJ2-2, the V gene TRBV21-1. TRBV21-1 is assigned pseudogene status. The CDR3 covers 16 residues. In nucleotides, the CDR3 is TGTGCCAGCAGCAAAACCTTGGGCTACCCATTTGGGGAGCTGTTTTTT. As protein: CASSKTLGYPFGELFF.

The rearrangement joins TRBV12-3 or TRBV12-4 to TRBJ1-2, with 8 bases aligning to TRBD1. The trim removed 7 bases at V and 0 bases at J, leaving 4 bases unmatched. This CDR3 region has 14 residues. In DNA, the CDR3 is TGTGCCAGCACAGGGGGCCCTACTAACTATGGCTACACCTTC. Translating it yields CASTGGPTNYGYTF.

The chain has TRBV21-1 and TRBJ2-1; TRBD2 is taken as the D call from the table, unchecked against the DNA. TRBV21-1 is a recognized pseudogene. The CDR3 totals 19 residues. CDR3 DNA: TGTGCCAGCAGCAAAGACGGCCTAGCGGGAGGCCCCTCCTACAATGAGCAGTTCTTC. It specifies CASSKDGLAGGPSYNEQFF.

This clonotype occurred many times. The chain's CDR3 is CAGVYNEQFF. Here the CDR3 DNA reads TGTGCCGGGGTCTACAATGAGCAGTTCTTC. The chain recombines TRBV21-1 with TRBJ2-1. TRBV21-1 is annotated as a pseudogene. This CDR3 has 10 residues.

This clonotype appeared a few times. The rearrangement joins TRBV20-1 to TRBJ1-4; TRBD1 is a possible D gene (5 bases). Germline V gives CDR1 DFQATT, CDR2 SNEGSKA (reference sequence). This CDR3 contains 15 residues. The V gene lost 6 bases and the J gene lost 6 bases, with 20 bases spanning the gap. CDR3 in amino acids: CSATGGKGADEKLFF. Here the CDR3 DNA reads TGCAGTGCCACGGGGGGGAAAGGAGCCGATGAAAAACTGTTTTTT.

This clonotype was detected only a few times. The rearrangement links TRBV10-3 to TRBJ1-4, with 9 bases identical to TRBD1. From germline, CDR1 is ENHRY and CDR2 SYGVKD. V gave up 3 bases and J gave up 3 bases; unmatched junction bases: 2. This CDR3 is 15 amino acids long. CDR3 protein: CAISEQGAPNEKLFF. The CDR3 DNA reads TGTGCCATCAGTGAACAGGGGGCGCCTAATGAAAAACTGTTTTTT.

Only a few counts were recorded for this clonotype. This sequence joins TRBV10-3 and TRBJ1-5, with unresolved D. V was trimmed by 6 bases and J by 3 bases, leaving 6 bases between them. Germline V gene lookup returns CDR1 ENHRY and CDR2 SYGVKD. This CDR3 contains 12 residues. The chain's CDR3 is CAISDNNQPQHF. The CDR3 DNA follows: TGTGCCATCAGCGACAACAATCAGCCCCAGCATTTT.

J is TRBJ2-3 and V is TRBV5-4; 7 bases are a match to TRBD2. Germline CDR1 SGHNT, CDR2 YYREEE (reference sequence). V shed 0 bases and J 0 bases; nucleotides not matched to a gene: 10. CDR3 length equals 18 residues. CDR3 in amino acids: CASSLGDRLAISTDTQYF. The CDR3 coding sequence is TGTGCCAGCAGCTTGGGGGATAGACTAGCTATCAGCACAGATACGCAGTATTTT.

The chain is built from TRBV12-5 and TRBJ2-5; D is ambiguous. V was trimmed by 0 bases and J by 7 bases, leaving 6 bases between them. The CDR3 covers 12 residues. Per the germline V gene, CDR1 is LGHNT and CDR2 is FRNRAP. The DNA for the CDR3 is TGTGCTAGTGGTTTGGTGGGTGGGACCCAGTACTTC. Translation gives CASGLVGGTQYF.

This clonotype was observed a few times. The chain links TRBV10-1 to TRBJ2-1; D may be TRBD2 (5 bases). This CDR3 is 14 amino acids long. CDR1 is WNHNN and CDR2 is SYGVQD in the germline V gene (reference sequence). Between the trimmed V and J ends, which lost 0 bases and 5 bases, there was a span of 8 bases. CDR3 bases: TGCGCCAGCAGTGAGTCGATAGCGAACAATGAGCAGTTCTTC. It specifies CASSESIANNEQFF.

This clonotype was detected ten times or more. V usage is TRBV7-2 and J usage is TRBJ2-5; D possibly corresponds to TRBD2 (5 bases). V was cut by 7 bases and J by 2 bases, with 11 bases left in between. Germline lookup yields CDR1 SGHTA and CDR2 FQGNSA. This CDR3 has 13 amino acids. DNA for the CDR3: TGTGCCAGCACCGGCACGGGACAAGAGACCCAGTACTTC. It codes for CASTGTGQETQYF.

This clonotype occurred a few times. The rearrangement links TRBV6-2 or TRBV6-3 to TRBJ2-7, with TRBD2 matching 13 bases. Trimming took 6 bases from V and 6 from J; bases not matched to a gene: 17. Germline CDR1 MNHEY, CDR2 SVGEGT. The CDR3 has 18 amino acids. In DNA, the CDR3 is TGTGCCAGCAGCCTAACCGGGACTAGCGGGATCAACGTGTTCGAGCAGTACTTC. Translating gives CASSLTGTSGINVFEQYF.

The chain couples TRBV4-3 to TRBJ2-5; the D is unclear. The assigned J gene may be wrong: the sequence end matches TRBJ2-7 better. The CDR3 is made up of 17 amino acids. Looked up from germline, CDR1 is LGHNA and CDR2 is YSLEER. CDR3 nucleotides: TGCGCCAGCAGCCAAGACCCGTCAGGTCCTAGCTCCTACGAGCAGTACTTC. Its protein is CASSQDPSGPSSYEQYF.

The chain uses TRBV2 and TRBJ2-3, with D tentatively TRBD2 (6 bases). Trimming removed 11 bases at V and 3 bases at J, with 18 bases between. Per germline, CDR1 SNHLY and CDR2 FYNNEI. The CDR3 is 14 amino acids. The CDR3 region has the DNA TGTGCCGGTAGTGGGGGGAGTGGAACAGATACGCAGTATTTT. Translation: CAGSGGSGTDTQYF. Full variable domain (missing parts from reference TRBV2 and TRBJ2-3): EPEVTQTPSHQVTQMGQEVILRCVPISNHLYFYWYRQILGQKVEFLVSFYNNEISEKSEIFDDQFSVERPDGSNFTLKIRSTKLEDSAMYFCAGSGGSGTDTQYFGPGTRLTVL.

This clonotype was counted only a few times. The J gene is TRBJ2-3, the V gene TRBV29-1, with a weak D call TRBD1 (5 bases). The germline CDR1 and CDR2 sequences are SQVTM and ANQGSEA. The length of the CDR3 is 14 residues. Trimming left V 6 bases short and J 3 bases short, with 16 bases between. Here the CDR3 DNA reads TGCAGCGTCGGCCAGGGTTCTAGTACAGATACGCAGTATTTT. This codes for CSVGQGSSTDTQYF.

This clonotype was counted only a few times. This sequence joins TRBV2 and TRBJ1-1; 8 nucleotides agree with TRBD1. The J segment lost 6 bases and the V segment lost 6 bases, leaving 6 bases of the junction unmatched. CDR3 length: 13 residues. The germline CDR1 and CDR2 sequences are SNHLY and FYNNEI. This CDR3 reads CASRDPGQAEAFF. The CDR3 coding sequence is TGTGCCAGCAGAGATCCGGGACAGGCTGAAGCTTTCTTT.

This clonotype has only a few counts. This chain connects TRBV20-1 to TRBJ1-5, with D hard to call. Germline CDR1 and CDR2: DFQATT and SNEGSKA (reference sequence). This CDR3 contains 14 residues. V was clipped by 4 bases and J by 0 bases, with 10 bases between them. The CDR3 region has the DNA TGCAGTGCTATCAATCAGTATAGCAATCAGCCCCAGCATTTT. Protein sequence: CSAINQYSNQPQHF.

The J gene is TRBJ2-3, the V gene TRBV3-1, with a weak D call TRBD2 (5 bases). Trimming left V 6 bases short and J 5 bases short, with 18 bases between. This CDR3 has 15 amino acids. Germline V lookup: CDR1 LGHDT, CDR2 YNNKEL (reference sequence). This CDR3 reads CASSLNQPGRDTQYF. The CDR3, as DNA: TGTGCCAGCAGTCTTAACCAGCCTGGGAGAGATACGCAGTATTTT.

This clonotype was seen a single time. This chain uses TRBV29-1 with TRBJ2-7, with D uncertain. The CDR3 covers 12 residues. CDR1 and CDR2 (germline): SQVTM, ANQGSEA. The V gene lost 5 bases and the J gene lost 1 base, with 9 bases spanning the gap. CDR3 loop: CSVREGSYEQYF. For the CDR3, the DNA is TGCAGCGTTCGCGAAGGGTCCTACGAGCAGTACTTC.